The text below deals with one TCR beta chain. The antigen remains unidentified. These data are taken from a study of T cells in Graves' hyperthyroidism and ophthalmopathy. Study overall: It was at initial diagnosis, before any treatment, that peripheral blood was collected. Study-wide points: Ophthalmopathy cases were set apart from stable hyperthyroidism by a 13 V-J model.

With 6 bases clipped from V and 0 bases from J, the junction kept 2 bases outside the gene matches. The CDR3 loop spans 14 amino acids. Per germline, CDR1 MNHNS and CDR2 SASEGT. What was amplified from RNA transcripts were TCR beta CDR3 regions. Primed by the HTBI set, a first-round RT-PCR was run on the TCR CDR3. A single record per CDR3 protein comes from TCRdb applying MiXCR to the multiplex PCR reads. This sample has around 600,000 distinct CDR3 sequences, with roughly 15% found just once. Diagnosis rested on symptoms, serum thyroxine and TRAb, thyroid ultrasound, and orbital computed tomography. The authors obtained PBMCs from more than 9.5 ml of fresh peripheral blood.

The sequenced sample was blood. This clonotype originated in a woman aged 50 to 60 with Graves' ophthalmopathy. The chain has TRBV6-1 and TRBJ1-3; 7 bases align to TRBD1. CDR3 sequence (DNA): TGTGCCAGCAGCAGGGGGAACTCTGGAAACACCATATATTTT. Its protein product is CASSRGNSGNTIYF.